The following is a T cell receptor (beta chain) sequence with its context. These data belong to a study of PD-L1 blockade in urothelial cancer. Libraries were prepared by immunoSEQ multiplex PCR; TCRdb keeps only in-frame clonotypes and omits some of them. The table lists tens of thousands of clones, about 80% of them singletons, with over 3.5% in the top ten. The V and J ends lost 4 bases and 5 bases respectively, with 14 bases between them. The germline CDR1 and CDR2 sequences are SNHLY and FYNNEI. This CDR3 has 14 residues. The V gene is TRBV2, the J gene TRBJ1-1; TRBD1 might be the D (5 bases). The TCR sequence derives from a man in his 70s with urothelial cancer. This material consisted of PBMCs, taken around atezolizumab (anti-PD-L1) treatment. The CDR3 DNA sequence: TGTGCCAGCAGTGGGGGCAGGGAGGGGACTGAAGCTTTCTTT. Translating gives CASSGGREGTEAFF.